Presented here are 10 T cell receptor beta chains from one specimen sequenced in a study of blood T cell repertoires in COVID-19. TCRdb keeps only in-frame clones here, not all; method: immunoSEQ multiplex PCR. The sample has 200,000 to 300,000 clones; about 90% are singletons. Sample: peripheral blood. The receptors were sampled from a man aged 55 to 70 with acute or convalescent COVID-19.

The rearrangement uses TRBV6-2 or TRBV6-3 and TRBJ2-3; D is unclear. Germline V CDR1 and CDR2: MNHEY, SVGEGT. This CDR3 has 14 amino acids. V shed 0 bases and J shed 4 bases, with 8 bases lying between them. The CDR3 nucleotides are TGTGCCAGCAGTTACTCGAGAAGTGCAGATACGCAGTATTTT. It yields the protein CASSYSRSADTQYF.

V usage is TRBV9 and J usage is TRBJ1-4; 7 nucleotides line up with TRBD1. This CDR3 is 14 amino acids long. Germline V gene sequence: CDR1 SGDLS, CDR2 YYNGEE. V was clipped by 4 bases and J by 8 bases; unmatched bases: 8. The CDR3 reads CASSRDRVEEKLFF. The CDR3 bases are TGTGCCAGCAGCCGTGACAGGGTCGAGGAAAAACTGTTTTTT.

V usage is TRBV5-1 and J usage is TRBJ2-7; perhaps TRBD1 as D (5 bases). Per the germline V gene, CDR1 is SGHRS and CDR2 is YFSETQ. The CDR3 extends over 14 amino acids. The V gene lost 0 bases and the J gene lost 2 bases, with 9 bases spanning the gap. Here the CDR3 reads CASSLAQGTYEQYF. The CDR3 nucleotides read TGCGCCAGCAGCTTGGCCCAGGGTACCTACGAGCAGTACTTC. The full variable domain, completed using reference TRBV5-1 and TRBJ2-7, is KAGVTQTPRYLIKTRGQQVTLSCSPISGHRSVSWYQQTPGQGLQFLFEYFSETQRNKGNFPGRFSGRQFSNSRSEMNVSTLELGDSALYLCASSLAQGTYEQYFGPGTRLTVT.

This rearrangement joins TRBV4-2 to TRBJ2-1, with TRBD1 matching over 9 bases. Germline loops: CDR1 LGHNA, CDR2 YNFKEQ. V shed 4 bases and J 4 bases; nucleotides not matched to a gene: 11. The CDR3 runs 17 residues. The CDR3 loop reads CASSRPSGGQGYNEQFF. CDR3 in DNA: TGTGCCAGCAGCCGACCAAGTGGTGGACAGGGGTACAATGAGCAGTTCTTC.

This clone appeared once. The chain has TRBV19 and TRBJ1-1; maybe TRBD1 (5 bases). The germline V gene encodes CDR1 LNHDA and CDR2 SQIVND (reference sequence). V was shortened by 7 bases and J by 10 bases, with 19 bases between the two germline ends. CDR3 size: 13 residues. CDR3 residues: CASKTGLAGLAFF. For the CDR3, the DNA is TGTGCCAGTAAAACGGGACTCGCAGGGTTAGCTTTCTTT.

Comments on this clone: The germline gene is not matched at one end of the junction; a read error may be the cause. The chain joins TRBV7-2 to TRBJ2-7, with 8 nucleotides matching TRBD1. CDR1 is SGHTA, CDR2 FQGNSA, per germline. CDR3 size: 15 residues. DNA for the CDR3: TGTGCCAGCACCTTACCCGGGACAGGCCCCTACGAGCAGTACTTC. This codes for CASTLPGTGPYEQYF.

This chain uses TRBV11-2 with TRBJ2-3; 7 nucleotides align to TRBD1. Unmatched junction bases numbered 15, after V lost 2 bases and J lost 4 bases. The V gene's germline CDR1 is SGHAT and CDR2 FQNNGV. The CDR3 contains 18 residues. The CDR3 protein is CASSLRALSGQVPDTQYF. DNA for the CDR3: TGTGCCAGCAGCTTACGGGCTCTGAGTGGACAGGTACCAGATACGCAGTATTTT.

The chain carries TRBV5-1 and TRBJ2-1; maybe TRBD2 (5 bases). V shed 3 bases and J shed 5 bases, with 15 bases lying between them. CDR3 length: 15 amino acids. Germline CDR1 is SGHRS and CDR2 is YFSETQ. CDR3 in amino acids: CASSSPGSPNNEQFF. As DNA, the CDR3 is TGCGCCAGCAGCTCTCCGGGATCACCTAACAATGAGCAGTTCTTC.

The chain is built from TRBV6-5 and TRBJ2-5, with a possible D match to TRBD2 (6 bases). The V end lost 6 bases, the J end lost 5 bases, and 19 bases lay between the germline ends. Germline V CDR1 and CDR2: MNHEY, SVGAGI. The CDR3 extends over 15 amino acids. The CDR3 here is CASRARRRAVETQYF. DNA for the CDR3: TGTGCCAGCAGGGCCCGGCGGAGGGCGGTTGAGACCCAGTACTTC.

The chain carries TRBV5-1 and TRBJ2-3, with 9 nucleotides matching TRBD1. The germline V gene encodes CDR1 SGHRS and CDR2 YFSETQ. This CDR3 comprises 15 residues. With 2 bases clipped from V and 6 bases from J, the junction kept 7 bases outside the gene matches. CDR3 bases: TGCGCCAGCAGCTTCGACAGGGGGTCTCTCGATACGCAGTATTTT. This codes for CASSFDRGSLDTQYF. The complete variable domain, with remaining parts taken from reference TRBV5-1 and TRBJ2-3, reads KAGVTQTPRYLIKTRGQQVTLSCSPISGHRSVSWYQQTPGQGLQFLFEYFSETQRNKGNFPGRFSGRQFSNSRSEMNVSTLELGDSALYLCASSFDRGSLDTQYFGPGTRLTVL.